Presented here are 27 T cell receptor beta chains from one specimen sequenced in a study of blood T cell repertoires in COVID-19. The data were produced by immunoSEQ multiplex PCR, yet TCRdb's version contains in-frame clones alone and is incomplete. The sample holds roughly 120,000 clones, 70% to 90% seen once. The sequenced sample was peripheral blood. The receptor set was obtained from a woman in her forties or fifties with acute or convalescent COVID-19.

The chain recombines TRBV24-1 with TRBJ2-2; 9 bases agree with TRBD1. CDR3 length: 17 amino acids. V lost 5 bases to trimming and J lost 3 bases; unmatched junction nucleotides: 9. Germline CDR1 KGHDR, CDR2 SFDVKD. For the CDR3, the DNA is TGTGCCACCAGTGCCCCTAGCGGACAGGGGCACACCGGGGAGCTGTTTTTT. It codes for CATSAPSGQGHTGELFF.

The chain is built from TRBV13 and TRBJ2-3; 7 positions agree with TRBD2. Trimming removed 3 bases from V and 2 bases from J; junction bases left unmatched: 8. There are 16 residues in the CDR3. Germline CDR1 and CDR2: PRHDT and FYEKMQ (reference sequence). The DNA of the CDR3 is TGTGCCAGCAGCTTGAGGATTAGCGGGTCCACAGATACGCAGTATTTT. Protein sequence: CASSLRISGSTDTQYF.

The chain carries TRBV10-2 and TRBJ1-4; D possibly corresponds to TRBD1 (5 bases). The V end lost 4 bases, the J end lost 8 bases, and 14 bases lay between the germline ends. The CDR3 has 14 amino acids. Germline lookup yields CDR1 WSHSY and CDR2 SAAADI. Here the CDR3 reads CASSVQGGGEKLFF. The CDR3 DNA follows: TGCGCCAGCAGTGTGCAGGGAGGAGGCGAAAAACTGTTTTTT.

The count of this clone is one. This chain links TRBV18 with TRBJ2-5; 7 bases fit TRBD2. The CDR3 spans 15 residues. CDR1 is KGHSH and CDR2 is LQKENI in the germline V gene. The ends lost 3 bases at V and 5 bases at J; junction bases unmatched: 9. CDR3 residues: CASSPPGGEGETQYF. The CDR3 nucleotides read TGTGCCAGCTCACCTCCCGGCGGGGAGGGGGAGACCCAGTACTTC. Drawing the rest from reference TRBV18 and TRBJ2-5, the complete variable domain is NAGVMQNPRHLVRRRGQEARLRCSPMKGHSHVYWYRQLPEEGLKFMVYLQKENIIDESGMPKERFSAEFPKEGPSILRIQQVVRGDSAAYFCASSPPGGEGETQYFGPGTRLLVL.

The sample holds one count of this clone. The chain uses TRBV5-1 and TRBJ2-7; 10 bases match TRBD1. Germline V gives CDR1 SGHRS, CDR2 YFSETQ. The CDR3 length is 16 residues. V gave up 0 bases and J gave up 2 bases; unmatched junction bases: 5. CDR3 DNA sequence: TGCGCCAGCAGCTTGGCCGGAGGACAGGGGGCCTACGAGCAGTACTTC. Protein product: CASSLAGGQGAYEQYF. Filled out from reference TRBV5-1 and TRBJ2-7, the complete variable domain reads KAGVTQTPRYLIKTRGQQVTLSCSPISGHRSVSWYQQTPGQGLQFLFEYFSETQRNKGNFPGRFSGRQFSNSRSEMNVSTLELGDSALYLCASSLAGGQGAYEQYFGPGTRLTVT.

This chain links TRBV4-2 with TRBJ2-3; TRBD2 is a possible D gene (8 bases). V was pared by 1 base and J by 4 bases, with 15 bases between. This CDR3 has 16 amino acids. Looked up from germline, CDR1 is LGHNA and CDR2 is YNFKEQ. This CDR3 reads CASSQVTGGGPDTQYF. The DNA for the CDR3 is TGTGCCAGCAGCCAAGTCACGGGAGGGGGCCCAGATACGCAGTATTTT.

The CDR3 DNA follows: TGCAGTGCTAGTGGGAGGTATACTGAAGCTTTCTTT. Its translation is CSASGRYTEAFF. The chain combines TRBV20-1 with TRBJ1-1; D unclear. The CDR3 length is 12 residues. Trimming left V 3 bases short and J 5 bases short, with 10 bases between. The germline V gene encodes CDR1 DFQATT and CDR2 SNEGSKA (reference sequence).

This clone was picked up one time. The chain recombines TRBV28 with TRBJ2-7, with D perhaps TRBD1 (6 bases). V lost 5 bases, J lost 0 bases, and 8 bases lay in between. The CDR3 extends over 13 amino acids. Germline V CDR1 and CDR2: MDHEN, SYDVKM. The CDR3 DNA reads TGTGCCAGCAGTCGCAGGGGCTCCTACGAGCAGTACTTC. This encodes CASSRRGSYEQYF.

This chain joins TRBV6-6 and TRBJ1-6; D ambiguous. The CDR3 length is 16 residues. Germline values: CDR1 MNHNY, CDR2 SVGAGI (reference sequence). Trimming removed 0 bases at V and 8 bases at J, with 14 bases between. For the CDR3, the DNA is TGTGCCAGCAGTTACTCGTCTCCCGCTAGCGATTCACCCCTCCACTTT. This encodes CASSYSSPASDSPLHF.

This chain uses TRBV20-1 with TRBJ2-3; D remains unclear. Germline V gives CDR1 DFQATT, CDR2 SNEGSKA (reference sequence). The germline V and J ends were trimmed by 3 bases and 6 bases, with 7 bases remaining between them. The CDR3 is made up of 11 amino acids. The CDR3 protein is CSASHLDTQYF. The CDR3 DNA follows: TGCAGTGCTAGCCACTTGGATACGCAGTATTTT.

This rearrangement joins TRBV29-1 to TRBJ2-2, with 13 bases aligning to TRBD2. The CDR3 is made up of 15 amino acids. The V and J ends lost 7 bases and 4 bases, in that order; junction bases with no gene match: 6. The germline gives CDR1 SQVTM, CDR2 ANQGSEA. CDR3: CSGSLAGGSTGELFF. In DNA, the CDR3 is TGCAGCGGCTCACTAGCGGGAGGGTCCACCGGGGAGCTGTTTTTT.

The chain couples TRBV18 to TRBJ2-2; TRBD2 agrees at 9 bases. The CDR3 extends over 15 amino acids. Germline V CDR1 and CDR2: KGHSH, LQKENI. The V segment lost 4 bases and the J segment 0 bases; nucleotides outside the gene matches: 0. The CDR3 DNA sequence: TGTGCCAGCTCACTAGCGGGAGCGAACACCGGGGAGCTGTTTTTT. It codes for CASSLAGANTGELFF.

The chain joins TRBV6-5 to TRBJ1-6; D gene unclear. Germline CDR1 MNHEY, CDR2 SVGAGI. CDR3 length: 15 residues. V lost 6 bases and J lost 5, with 14 bases in between. The CDR3: CASSNGGQNNSPLHF. DNA for the CDR3: TGTGCCAGCAGCAATGGAGGCCAGAATAATTCACCCCTCCACTTT.

The J gene is TRBJ2-4, the V gene TRBV28; TRBD2 might be the D (6 bases). V gave up 4 bases and J gave up 8 bases, with 18 bases separating them. Germline V gene sequence: CDR1 MDHEN, CDR2 SYDVKM. The CDR3 consists of 15 residues. In nucleotides, the CDR3 is TGTGCCAGCAGTTCAGGGACTGTTATAGCGCACATTCAGTACTTC. Its translation: CASSSGTVIAHIQYF.

Turning to this clone: The same CDR3 is also encoded by other DNA sequences in this sample. CDR3 residues: CASSLGLAGGGQETQYF. CDR3 nucleotide sequence: TGCGCCAGCAGCTTGGGACTAGCGGGAGGGGGTCAAGAGACCCAGTACTTC. The chain uses TRBV5-1 and TRBJ2-5; 14 positions match TRBD2. This CDR3 contains 17 residues. The V segment lost 0 bases and the J segment 2 bases; nucleotides outside the gene matches: 3. Germline loops: CDR1 SGHRS, CDR2 YFSETQ.

The rearrangement uses TRBV6-4 and TRBJ1-2; no firm D call. V gave up 6 bases and J gave up 4 bases, with 12 bases separating them. Germline assignment: CDR1 MRHNA and CDR2 SNTAGT. The CDR3 has 13 amino acids. CDR3 in amino acids: CASSETAFYGYTF. The CDR3 DNA sequence: TGTGCCAGCAGCGAAACAGCTTTCTATGGCTACACCTTC.

The chain carries TRBV11-2 and TRBJ2-1; tentatively, D is TRBD1 (5 bases). V was trimmed by 2 bases and J by 10 bases, leaving 15 bases between them. The CDR3 is made up of 14 amino acids. The germline gives CDR1 SGHAT, CDR2 FQNNGV. CDR3 nucleotide sequence: TGTGCCAGCAGCTTAAGCCCCCAGGGTGGCGAGCAGTTCTTC. This sequence encodes CASSLSPQGGEQFF. The full variable domain, its missing parts supplied by reference TRBV11-2 and TRBJ2-1, is EAGVAQSPRYKIIEKRQSVAFWCNPISGHATLYWYQQILGQGPKLLIQFQNNGVVDDSQLPKDRFSAERLKGVDSTLKIQPAKLEDSAVYLCASSLSPQGGEQFFGPGTRLTVL.

The rearrangement joins TRBV5-1 to TRBJ2-1; D may be TRBD1 (6 bases). Trimming removed 2 bases from V and 0 bases from J, with 9 bases in between. The CDR3 is made up of 15 amino acids. Germline assignment: CDR1 SGHRS and CDR2 YFSETQ. The DNA of the CDR3 is TGCGCCAGCAGCTTAGGGGGTAGCTCCTACAATGAGCAGTTCTTC. As protein: CASSLGGSSYNEQFF. The whole variable domain, filled in from reference TRBV5-1 and TRBJ2-1, reads KAGVTQTPRYLIKTRGQQVTLSCSPISGHRSVSWYQQTPGQGLQFLFEYFSETQRNKGNFPGRFSGRQFSNSRSEMNVSTLELGDSALYLCASSLGGSSYNEQFFGPGTRLTVL.

This chain connects TRBV6-5 to TRBJ2-5; TRBD2 aligns across 10 bases. With 4 bases clipped from V and 2 bases from J, the junction kept 7 bases outside the gene matches. CDR1 and CDR2 (germline): MNHEY, SVGAGI. CDR3 length: 16 amino acids. The CDR3 DNA follows: TGTGCCAGCAGTTCCACAGGACTAGCGGCGCAAGAGACCCAGTACTTC. Its protein is CASSSTGLAAQETQYF.

The chain recombines TRBV5-1 with TRBJ2-1; TRBD2 matches at 10 bases. V lost 3 bases and J lost 4; bases outside the gene matches: 19. The CDR3 sequence is 20 residues long. The germline V gene has CDR1 SGHRS and CDR2 YFSETQ. This CDR3 is CASSSPFGLAGVGTYNEQFF. The CDR3 coding sequence is TGCGCCAGCAGCTCCCCCTTCGGGCTAGCGGGAGTGGGGACATACAATGAGCAGTTCTTC.

V and J are TRBV28 and TRBJ2-7; 7 bases are shared with TRBD2. V gave up 3 bases and J gave up 0 bases; unmatched junction bases: 11. CDR1 and CDR2 (germline): MDHEN, SYDVKM. This CDR3 is 17 amino acids long. Here the CDR3 DNA reads TGTGCCAGCAGTTTGTCCCCCCCAGCGGGGAGCTCCTACGAGCAGTACTTC. It is translated as CASSLSPPAGSSYEQYF.

The rearrangement joins TRBV12-3 or TRBV12-4 to TRBJ1-1; D remains unclear. V gave up 2 bases and J gave up 5 bases, with 6 bases separating them. The CDR3 loop spans 12 amino acids. This chain's CDR3 is CASSLFGTEAFF. The CDR3 nucleotides are TGTGCCAGCAGTTTATTCGGGACTGAAGCTTTCTTT.

The chain links TRBV29-1 to TRBJ2-1; 12 bases agree with TRBD2. V gave up 7 bases and J gave up 2 bases; unmatched junction bases: 3. Per germline, CDR1 SQVTM and CDR2 ANQGSEA. This CDR3 region has 14 residues. CDR3 sequence (DNA): TGCAGCGGACGACTAGCGGGGGCCTACAATGAGCAGTTCTTC. Translating gives CSGRLAGAYNEQFF.

The chain recombines TRBV5-8 with TRBJ2-5; TRBD2 aligns across 8 bases. Germline values: CDR1 SGHTS, CDR2 YDEGEE. V trimming: 0 bases; J trimming: 5 bases; junction bases outside the gene matches: 12. The CDR3 is 17 amino acids. CDR3 bases: TGTGCCAGCAGCTTGGGAGTAGCGGGGAGGGGATCCGAGACCCAGTACTTC. This codes for CASSLGVAGRGSETQYF.

J is TRBJ1-2 and V is TRBV7-9, with D unclear. The CDR3 runs 13 residues. CDR1 is SEHNR and CDR2 is FQNEAQ in the germline V gene (reference sequence). Trimming stripped 1 base from V and 5 bases from J, with 8 bases between. As DNA, the CDR3 is TGTGCCAGCAGCTTAGGATTGGAGTATGGCTACACCTTC. This encodes CASSLGLEYGYTF.

In the case of this clone: Different DNA sequences within this sample yield the same CDR3. The chain recombines TRBV3-1 (or the pseudogene TRBV3-2) with TRBJ2-1; 11 bases are a match to TRBD2. V lost 4 bases to trimming and J lost 1 base; unmatched junction nucleotides: 0. There are 15 residues in the CDR3. From germline, CDR1 is LGHDT and CDR2 YNNKEL (reference sequence). The CDR3, as DNA: TGTGCCAGCAGCCGACTAGCGGGGTCCTACAATGAGCAGTTCTTC. The encoded protein is CASSRLAGSYNEQFF.

The chain is built from TRBV28 and TRBJ1-4; D uncertain. CDR1 and CDR2 (germline): MDHEN, SYDVKM. The CDR3 totals 13 residues. V dropped 6 bases and J dropped 5 bases, with 10 bases sitting between them. CDR3 sequence: CASSEGFNEKLFF. The DNA of the CDR3 is TGTGCCAGCAGCGAGGGATTCAATGAAAAACTGTTTTTT.